This entry describes one T cell receptor beta chain. The antigen remains unidentified. Across several immunoSEQ plates, the genomic DNA of each subset was split evenly. TCRdb keeps only in-frame clones here, not all; method: immunoSEQ multiplex PCR. Among about 2.3 million clones, 90% to 95% were seen once, and the ten largest hold about 0.37%. This record belongs to a study of shared clonotypes between healthy human individuals. The CDR3 sequence is 16 residues long. CDR1 is SGHTA, CDR2 FQGNSA, per germline. Trimming removed 3 bases from V and 5 bases from J; junction bases left unmatched: 8. Participating donors were healthy, HIV-negative adults free of recent acute infections or vaccinations. Whole-study findings and limits: Unshared clonotypes carried lower generation probabilities than those common to all four donors. Generally, estimated richness proved larger in naive subsets than it did in memory subsets.

The V call is TRBV7-2, the J call TRBJ2-5; 11 nucleotides agree with TRBD2. Sequenced material: naive CD4+ T cells from PBMCs. Subset: CD45RA+ positively selected. The receptor's source is a man aged 18 to 29 in good health. Some clones in this sample may be carry-over from other donors' samples. Here the CDR3 reads CASSLSSGRAGETQYF. The DNA of the CDR3 is TGTGCCAGCAGCTTGAGTAGCGGGAGGGCCGGGGAGACCCAGTACTTC.